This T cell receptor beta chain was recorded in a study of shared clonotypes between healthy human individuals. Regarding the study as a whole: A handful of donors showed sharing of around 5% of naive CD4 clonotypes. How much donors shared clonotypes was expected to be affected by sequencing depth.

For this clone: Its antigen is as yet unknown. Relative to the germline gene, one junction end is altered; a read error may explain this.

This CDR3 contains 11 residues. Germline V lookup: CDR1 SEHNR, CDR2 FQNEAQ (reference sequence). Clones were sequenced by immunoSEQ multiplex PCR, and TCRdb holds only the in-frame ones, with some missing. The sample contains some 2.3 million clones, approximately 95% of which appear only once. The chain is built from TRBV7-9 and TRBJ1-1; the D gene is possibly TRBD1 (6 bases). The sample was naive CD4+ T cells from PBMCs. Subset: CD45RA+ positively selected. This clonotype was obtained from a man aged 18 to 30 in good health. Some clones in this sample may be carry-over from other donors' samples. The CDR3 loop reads CASSLDPRTVF. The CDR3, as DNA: TGTGCCAGCAGCTTAGATCCCAGGACAGTCTTT. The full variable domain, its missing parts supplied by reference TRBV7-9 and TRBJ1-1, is DTGVSQNPRHKITKRGQNVTFRCDPISEHNRLYWYRQTLGQGPEFLTYFQNEAQLEKSRLLSDRFSAERPKGSFSTLEIQRTEQGDSAMYLCASSLDPRTVFGQGTRLTVV.